Below are 13 T cell receptor beta chains sequenced from a single sample in a study of Graves' ophthalmopathy and Graves' hyperthyroidism (dated by TCRdb to between 2017 and 2018). The instrument given in TCRdb is Illumina HiSeq 2000. TCR beta CDR3 regions were amplified from RNA transcripts for repertoire sequencing. The first round of RT-PCR was done with HTBI primers and the Qiagen OneStep RT-PCR kit, and was followed by a second round of multiplex PCR, then size selection and purification. TCRdb itself trimmed the public reads at Q25 with fastp, ran MiXCR and retained productive beta chains. Every entry covers one CDR3 protein and lists the most common genes and DNA from its rows. This sample holds 350,000 to 450,000 distinct CDR3 sequences; 15% to 20% were observed only once. The ten largest clones add up to 1.6% of the sample. Sequencing was done on a sample of peripheral blood. Source of these receptors: a woman between 18 and 30 years old with Graves' ophthalmopathy. Donor details come from another sample of the same person, matched by shared clones.

Many counts were recorded for this clonotype. The V call is TRBV15, the J call TRBJ2-7; a possible D gene is TRBD1 (6 bases). Germline values: CDR1 LNHNV, CDR2 YYDKDF (reference sequence). V shed 1 base and J shed 2 bases, with 9 bases lying between them. CDR3 length: 14 residues. The CDR3 sequence is CATSRGQVPYEQYF. The DNA for the CDR3 is TGTGCCACCAGCAGAGGACAGGTCCCCTACGAGCAGTACTTC.

This clonotype has at least ten counts. The chain links TRBV7-8 to TRBJ2-7, with 7 positions matching TRBD1. CDR1 is SGHVS and CDR2 is FQNEAQ in the germline V gene. Trimming cost V 10 bases and J 5 bases; bases outside gene matches: 8. CDR3 length: 12 residues. CDR3 DNA: TGTGCCACCTCGGGACAGAGAGACGAGCAGTACTTC. Its protein is CATSGQRDEQYF.

This clonotype was seen many times. The chain combines TRBV16 with TRBJ1-1; D ambiguous. Germline values: CDR1 KGHSY, CDR2 FQNENV. The CDR3 length is 13 residues. Trimming shortened V by 3 bases and J by 7 bases, and 12 bases separated the two germline ends. The CDR3 reads CASSQLYRGEAFF. In nucleotides, the CDR3 is TGTGCCAGCAGCCAGCTCTATCGAGGTGAAGCTTTCTTT.

The sample holds many counts of this clonotype. This chain joins TRBV7-2 and TRBJ2-2, with 9 bases identical to TRBD2. This CDR3 has 14 amino acids. Germline V gene sequence: CDR1 SGHTA, CDR2 FQGNSA. The V gene end was trimmed by 4 bases and the J gene end by 10 bases; junction bases not matched to a gene: 7. Written as DNA, the CDR3 is TGTGCCAGCAGCTCGGGACTAGCCGTTCCGGAGCTGTTTTTT. It is translated as CASSSGLAVPELFF.

This clonotype was detected many times. This chain connects TRBV28 to TRBJ2-3; D is ambiguous. From germline, CDR1 is MDHEN and CDR2 SYDVKM. The CDR3 is made up of 11 amino acids. V was clipped by 5 bases and J by 7 bases, with 7 bases between them. For the CDR3, the DNA is TGTGCCAGCAGTCTGGGGAATACGCAGTATTTT. This encodes CASSLGNTQYF.

This chain links TRBV7-8 with TRBJ1-2; TRBD1 agrees at 7 bases. The CDR3 runs to 17 residues. Losses at the gene ends were 5 bases for V and 6 bases for J; bases not matched to a gene: 18. Germline V CDR1 and CDR2: SGHVS, FQNEAQ. The CDR3 nucleotides read TGTGCCAGCAGCGCAACCCCCTACGGAGGGGGCGCCGATGGCTACACCTTC. This translates into CASSATPYGGGADGYTF. The full variable domain, completed using reference TRBV7-8 and TRBJ1-2, is GAGVSQSPRYKVAKRGQDVALRCDPISGHVSLFWYQQALGQGPEFLTYFQNEAQLDKSGLPSDRFFAERPEGSVSTLKIQRTQQEDSAVYLCASSATPYGGGADGYTFGSGTRLTVV.

In its sample, this clonotype was seen many times. The gene calls are TRBV15 and TRBJ1-3; a weak D match, TRBD1 (6 bases). The CDR3 runs to 17 residues. Per germline, CDR1 LNHNV and CDR2 YYDKDF (reference sequence). V lost 0 bases, J lost 0 bases, and 12 bases lay in between. The CDR3 is CATSRDLGGGSGNTIYF. CDR3 bases: TGTGCCACCAGCAGAGATCTCGGAGGGGGCTCTGGAAACACCATATATTTT.

This clonotype showed up many times. V and J are TRBV12-3 or TRBV12-4 and TRBJ2-7, with D perhaps TRBD2 (5 bases). The CDR3 totals 16 residues. The V end lost 5 bases, the J end lost 5 bases, and 22 bases lay between the germline ends. CDR3 in amino acids: CASSPRESGLPHEQYF. The CDR3 region has the DNA TGTGCCAGCAGTCCTAGGGAGTCAGGCCTTCCCCACGAGCAGTACTTC.

The V and J genes are TRBV10-3 and TRBJ2-7, with D perhaps assigned TRBD1 or TRBD2 (6 bases each). Trimming took off 5 bases at V and 0 bases at J, with 14 bases between the two ends. This CDR3 comprises 15 residues. Germline values: CDR1 ENHRY, CDR2 SYGVKD. The DNA for the CDR3 is TGTGCCATCAGTTCATCAGGAGGGGGCTCCTACGAGCAGTACTTC. Residues: CAISSSGGGSYEQYF.

The sample holds many counts of this clonotype. The gene calls are TRBV9 and TRBJ2-5; TRBD2 agrees at 9 bases. Unmatched junction bases numbered 10, after V lost 0 bases and J lost 7 bases. Germline values: CDR1 SGDLS, CDR2 YYNGEE. This CDR3 is 16 amino acids long. CDR3 nucleotide sequence: TGTGCCAGCAGCGTAGGGCTAGCGGGAACCTTAGGGACCCAGTACTTC. This sequence encodes CASSVGLAGTLGTQYF.

In its sample, this clonotype was seen many times. The genes are TRBV28 and TRBJ2-5; no clear D. Trimming pared 4 bases from V and 6 bases from J, leaving 6 bases between. In germline, CDR1 is MDHEN, CDR2 SYDVKM. This CDR3 spans 11 amino acids. The CDR3 reads CASSSGQTQYF. The CDR3 nucleotides read TGTGCCAGCAGTTCCGGGCAGACCCAGTACTTC.

There are many counts of this clonotype. The chain links TRBV11-2 to TRBJ1-1; D gene uncertain. Trimming cost V 3 bases and J 5 bases, with 7 bases left between them. From germline, CDR1 is SGHAT and CDR2 FQNNGV. This CDR3 spans 12 amino acids. CDR3 DNA: TGTGCCAGCAGCTTCCCGAGGACTGAAGCTTTCTTT. This codes for CASSFPRTEAFF.

The sample holds many counts of this clonotype. This chain joins TRBV19 and TRBJ1-2; TRBD1 agrees at 8 bases. Germline V gene lookup returns CDR1 LNHDA and CDR2 SQIVND (reference sequence). The CDR3 runs 11 residues. Trimming cost V 9 bases and J 8 bases; bases outside gene matches: 5. This CDR3 is CASDRGSGYTF. The CDR3 nucleotides read TGTGCCAGCGACAGGGGAAGCGGCTACACCTTC.